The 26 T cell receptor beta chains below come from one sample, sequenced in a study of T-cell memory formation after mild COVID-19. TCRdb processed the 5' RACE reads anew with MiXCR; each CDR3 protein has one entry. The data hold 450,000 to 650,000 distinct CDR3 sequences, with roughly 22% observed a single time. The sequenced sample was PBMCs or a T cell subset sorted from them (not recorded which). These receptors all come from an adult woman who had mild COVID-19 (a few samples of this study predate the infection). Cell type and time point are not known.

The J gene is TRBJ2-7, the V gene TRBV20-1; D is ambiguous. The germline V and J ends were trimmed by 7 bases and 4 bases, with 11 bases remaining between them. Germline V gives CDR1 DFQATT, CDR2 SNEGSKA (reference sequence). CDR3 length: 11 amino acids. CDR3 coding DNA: TGCAGTGTTAGTCTGGCTTACGAGCAGTACTTC. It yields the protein CSVSLAYEQYF.

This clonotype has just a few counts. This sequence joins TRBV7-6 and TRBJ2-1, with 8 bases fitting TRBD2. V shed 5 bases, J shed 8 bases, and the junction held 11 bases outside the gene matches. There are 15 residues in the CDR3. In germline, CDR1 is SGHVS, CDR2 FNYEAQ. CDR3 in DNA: TGTGCCAGCAGCGCAGTTCGGGGCGGGGGGCATGAGCAGTTCTTC. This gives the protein CASSAVRGGGHEQFF.

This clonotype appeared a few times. CDR3 DNA sequence: TGTGCCAGCAGCCAAGATTGGGGACACCGCGATACAGATACGCAGTATTTT. Translation gives CASSQDWGHRDTDTQYF. The chain is built from TRBV3-1 and TRBJ2-3; TRBD1 might be the D (6 bases). The ends were cut back, 0 bases at V and 3 bases at J, with 16 bases in the middle. CDR3 length: 17 amino acids. From germline, CDR1 is LGHDT and CDR2 YNNKEL (reference sequence).

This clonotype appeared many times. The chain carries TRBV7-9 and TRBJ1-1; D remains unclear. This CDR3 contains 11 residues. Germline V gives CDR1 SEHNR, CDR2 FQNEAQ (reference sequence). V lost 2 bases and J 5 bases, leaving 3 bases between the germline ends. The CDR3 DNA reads TGTGCCAGCAGCTTAATGACTGAAGCTTTCTTT. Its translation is CASSLMTEAFF.

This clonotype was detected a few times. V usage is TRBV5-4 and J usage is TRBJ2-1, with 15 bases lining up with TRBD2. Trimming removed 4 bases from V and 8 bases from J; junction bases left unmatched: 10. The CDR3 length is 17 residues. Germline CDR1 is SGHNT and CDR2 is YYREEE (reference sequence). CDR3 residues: CASSLGTSGGRVDEQFF. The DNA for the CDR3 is TGTGCCAGCAGCCTCGGGACTAGCGGGGGGCGGGTCGATGAGCAGTTCTTC. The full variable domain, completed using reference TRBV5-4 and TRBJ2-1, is ETGVTQSPTHLIKTRGQQVTLRCSSQSGHNTVSWYQQALGQGPQFIFQYYREEENGRGNFPPRFSGLQFPNYSSELNVNALELDDSALYLCASSLGTSGGRVDEQFFGPGTRLTVL.

The CDR3 coding sequence is TGTGCCAGCCAAATCGTCCAGGGGGGAGGCTACGAGCAGTACTTC. Protein product: CASQIVQGGGYEQYF. This chain links TRBV6-5 with TRBJ2-7; possible D gene TRBD1, 7 bases. The CDR3 is made up of 15 amino acids. CDR1 and CDR2 (germline): MNHEY, SVGAGI. V lost 8 bases and J lost 3, with 20 bases in between.

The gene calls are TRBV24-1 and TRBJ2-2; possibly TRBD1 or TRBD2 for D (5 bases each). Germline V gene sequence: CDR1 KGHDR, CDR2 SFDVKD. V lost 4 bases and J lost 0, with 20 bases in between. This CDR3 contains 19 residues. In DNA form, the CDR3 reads TGTGCCACCAGTGAGTTTCCCCGAGGGGCCGACCCGAACACCGGGGAGCTGTTTTTT. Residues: CATSEFPRGADPNTGELFF.

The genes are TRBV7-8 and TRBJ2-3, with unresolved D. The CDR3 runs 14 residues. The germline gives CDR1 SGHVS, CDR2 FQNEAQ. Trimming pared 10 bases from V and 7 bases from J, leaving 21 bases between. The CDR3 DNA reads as TGTGCCATCATACAGTCCCCTGGCGGATATACGCAGTATTTT. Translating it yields CAIIQSPGGYTQYF.

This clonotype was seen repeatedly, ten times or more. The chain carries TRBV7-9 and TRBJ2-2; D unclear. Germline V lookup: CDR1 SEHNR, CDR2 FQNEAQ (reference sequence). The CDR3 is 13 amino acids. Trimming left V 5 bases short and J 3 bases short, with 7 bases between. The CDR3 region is CASSPRDTGELFF. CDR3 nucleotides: TGTGCCAGCAGCCCTAGGGACACCGGGGAGCTGTTTTTT.

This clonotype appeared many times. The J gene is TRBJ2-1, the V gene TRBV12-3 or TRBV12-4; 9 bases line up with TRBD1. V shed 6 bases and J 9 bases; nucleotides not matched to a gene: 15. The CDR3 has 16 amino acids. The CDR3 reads CASSHTRGQGRSEQFF. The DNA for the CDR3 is TGTGCCAGCAGCCACACCCGGGGACAGGGCCGGAGTGAGCAGTTCTTC.

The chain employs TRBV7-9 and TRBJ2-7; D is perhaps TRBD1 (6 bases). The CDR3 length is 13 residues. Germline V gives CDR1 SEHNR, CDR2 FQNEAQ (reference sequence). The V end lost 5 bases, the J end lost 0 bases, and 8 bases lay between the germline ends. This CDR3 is CASSQGLSYEQYF. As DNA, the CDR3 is TGTGCCAGCAGCCAGGGGCTCTCCTACGAGCAGTACTTC.

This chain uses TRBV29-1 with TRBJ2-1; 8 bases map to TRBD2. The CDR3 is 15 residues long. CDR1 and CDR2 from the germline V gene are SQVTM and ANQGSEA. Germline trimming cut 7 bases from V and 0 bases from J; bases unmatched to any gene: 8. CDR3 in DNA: TGCAGCGCAGCGGGGGCCACCTCCTCCTACAATGAGCAGTTCTTC. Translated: CSAAGATSSYNEQFF.

CDR3 nucleotide sequence: TGTGCCAGCAGTCCGGACAGGGTGGAGACCCAGTACTTC. Translating gives CASSPDRVETQYF. This sequence joins TRBV2 and TRBJ2-5; 8 nucleotides agree with TRBD1. Trimming took 5 bases from V and 5 from J; bases not matched to a gene: 4. The germline CDR1 and CDR2 sequences are SNHLY and FYNNEI. This CDR3 comprises 13 residues.

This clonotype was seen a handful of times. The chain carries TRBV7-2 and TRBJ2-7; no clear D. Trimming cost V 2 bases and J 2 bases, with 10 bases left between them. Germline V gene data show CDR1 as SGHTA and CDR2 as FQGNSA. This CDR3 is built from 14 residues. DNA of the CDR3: TGTGCCAGCAGCTTATCCCCGGTTACCTACGAGCAGTACTTC. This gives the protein CASSLSPVTYEQYF.

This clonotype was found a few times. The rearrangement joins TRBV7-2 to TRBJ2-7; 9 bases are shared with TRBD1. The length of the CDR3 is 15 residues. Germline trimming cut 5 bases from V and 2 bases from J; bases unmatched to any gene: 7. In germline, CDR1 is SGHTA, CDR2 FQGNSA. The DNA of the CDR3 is TGTGCCAGCAGCCAAATGGACAGGGGCCCCTACGAGCAGTACTTC. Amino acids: CASSQMDRGPYEQYF.

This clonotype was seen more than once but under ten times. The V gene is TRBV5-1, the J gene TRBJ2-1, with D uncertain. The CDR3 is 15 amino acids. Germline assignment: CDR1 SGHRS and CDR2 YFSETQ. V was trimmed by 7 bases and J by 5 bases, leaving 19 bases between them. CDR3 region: CASGSVLGSNNEQFF. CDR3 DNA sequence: TGCGCCAGCGGCTCCGTTCTGGGTTCCAACAATGAGCAGTTCTTC.

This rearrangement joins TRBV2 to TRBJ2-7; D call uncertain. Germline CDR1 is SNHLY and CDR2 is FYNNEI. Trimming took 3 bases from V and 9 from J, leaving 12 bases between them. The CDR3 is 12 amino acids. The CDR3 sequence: CASSDGRSGQYF. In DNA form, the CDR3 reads TGTGCCAGCAGTGACGGACGGAGTGGGCAGTACTTC.

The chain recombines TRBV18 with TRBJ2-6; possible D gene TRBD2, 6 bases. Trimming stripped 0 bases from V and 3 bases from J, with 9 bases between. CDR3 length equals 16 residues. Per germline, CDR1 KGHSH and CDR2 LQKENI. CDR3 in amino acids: CASSPPVGGGANVLTF. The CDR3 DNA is TGTGCCAGCTCACCACCGGTCGGGGGTGGGGCCAACGTCCTGACTTTC.

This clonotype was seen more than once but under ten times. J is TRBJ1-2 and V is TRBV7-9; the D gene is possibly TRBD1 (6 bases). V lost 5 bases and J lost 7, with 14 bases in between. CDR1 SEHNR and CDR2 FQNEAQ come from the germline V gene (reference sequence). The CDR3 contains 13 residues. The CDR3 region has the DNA TGTGCCAGCAGCCGGGACACCTTCGGTGGCTACACCTTC. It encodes CASSRDTFGGYTF. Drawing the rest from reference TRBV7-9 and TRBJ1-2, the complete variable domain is DTGVSQNPRHKITKRGQNVTFRCDPISEHNRLYWYRQTLGQGPEFLTYFQNEAQLEKSRLLSDRFSAERPKGSFSTLEIQRTEQGDSAMYLCASSRDTFGGYTFGSGTRLTVV.

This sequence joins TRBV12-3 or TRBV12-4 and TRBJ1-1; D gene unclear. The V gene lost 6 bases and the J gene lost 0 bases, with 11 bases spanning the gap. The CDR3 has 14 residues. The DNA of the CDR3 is TGTGCCAGCAGGACACTTGGAGTGAACACTGAAGCTTTCTTT. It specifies CASRTLGVNTEAFF.

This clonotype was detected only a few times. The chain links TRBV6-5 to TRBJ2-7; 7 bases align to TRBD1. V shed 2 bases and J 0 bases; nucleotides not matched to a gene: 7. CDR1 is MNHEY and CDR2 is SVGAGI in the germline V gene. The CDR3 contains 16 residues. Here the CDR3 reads CASSYGRTGVSYEQYF. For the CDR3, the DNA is TGTGCCAGCAGTTACGGTCGGACAGGCGTCTCCTACGAGCAGTACTTC.

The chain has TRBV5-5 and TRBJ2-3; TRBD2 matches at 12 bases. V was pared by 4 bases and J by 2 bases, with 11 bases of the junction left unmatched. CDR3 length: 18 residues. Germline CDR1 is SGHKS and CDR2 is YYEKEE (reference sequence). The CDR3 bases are TGTGCCAGCAGCCCCGGGACTAGCGGGCCGTATTACACAGATACGCAGTATTTT. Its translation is CASSPGTSGPYYTDTQYF. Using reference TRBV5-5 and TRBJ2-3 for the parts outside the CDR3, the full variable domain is DAGVTQSPTHLIKTRGQQVTLRCSPISGHKSVSWYQQVLGQGPQFIFQYYEKEERGRGNFPDRFSARQFPNYSSELNVNALLLGDSALYLCASSPGTSGPYYTDTQYFGPGTRLTVL.

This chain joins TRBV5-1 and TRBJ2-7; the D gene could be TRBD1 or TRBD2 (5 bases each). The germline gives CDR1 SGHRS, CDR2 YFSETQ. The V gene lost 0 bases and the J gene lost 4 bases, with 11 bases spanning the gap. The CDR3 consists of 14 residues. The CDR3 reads CASSLAGTFYEQYF. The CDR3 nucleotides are TGCGCCAGCAGCTTGGCGGGGACCTTTTACGAGCAGTACTTC. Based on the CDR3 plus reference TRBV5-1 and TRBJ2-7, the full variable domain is KAGVTQTPRYLIKTRGQQVTLSCSPISGHRSVSWYQQTPGQGLQFLFEYFSETQRNKGNFPGRFSGRQFSNSRSEMNVSTLELGDSALYLCASSLAGTFYEQYFGPGTRLTVT.

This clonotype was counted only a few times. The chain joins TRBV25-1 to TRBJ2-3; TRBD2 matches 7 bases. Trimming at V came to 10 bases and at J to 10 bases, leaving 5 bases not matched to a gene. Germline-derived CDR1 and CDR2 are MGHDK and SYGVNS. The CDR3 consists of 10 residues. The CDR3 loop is CATGLVPQYF. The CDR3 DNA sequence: TGTGCCACCGGACTAGTTCCGCAGTATTTT.

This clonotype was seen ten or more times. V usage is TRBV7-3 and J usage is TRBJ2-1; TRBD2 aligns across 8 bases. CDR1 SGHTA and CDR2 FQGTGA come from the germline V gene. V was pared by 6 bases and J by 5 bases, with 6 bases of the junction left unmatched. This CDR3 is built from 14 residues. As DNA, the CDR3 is TGTGCCAGCAGTAGGGCGGGGGGTCACAATGAGCAGTTCTTC. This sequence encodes CASSRAGGHNEQFF.

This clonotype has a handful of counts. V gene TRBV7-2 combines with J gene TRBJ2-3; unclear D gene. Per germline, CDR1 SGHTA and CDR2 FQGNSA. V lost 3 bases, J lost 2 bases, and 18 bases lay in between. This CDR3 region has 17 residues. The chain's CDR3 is CASSFPGEPYYTDTQYF. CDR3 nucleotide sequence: TGTGCCAGCAGCTTTCCGGGCGAGCCTTATTACACAGATACGCAGTATTTT.